Shown below are 12 T cell receptor beta chains from a single sample sequenced in a study of cytotoxic CD8 clonotypes in ibrutinib-treated CLL. Method: immunoSEQ multiplex PCR; TCRdb's copy keeps in-frame clones and lacks some. The sample records about 150,000 clones, about 78% being singletons. This specimen was PBMCs, taken after 24 months of ibrutinib treatment. The receptors derive from a human donor with chronic lymphocytic leukemia.

This chain connects TRBV18 to TRBJ2-1; D ambiguous. The CDR3 has 14 residues. Trimming removed 3 bases from V and 2 bases from J, with 8 bases in between. Germline V gene lookup returns CDR1 KGHSH and CDR2 LQKENI. CDR3 amino acids: CASSPGFPYNEQFF. In DNA, the CDR3 is TGTGCCAGCTCACCCGGGTTCCCCTACAATGAGCAGTTCTTC.

This chain links TRBV4-1 with TRBJ1-2; D unresolved. The CDR3 covers 17 residues. Deletions cut 0 bases from V and 4 bases from J, with 18 bases between. The germline gives CDR1 MGHRA, CDR2 YSYEKL. The CDR3 sequence: CASSQDPPAGMVYGYTF. In DNA form, the CDR3 reads TGCGCCAGCAGCCAAGATCCCCCGGCAGGCATGGTCTATGGCTACACCTTC.

This clone was counted once. The chain combines TRBV18 with TRBJ2-7; 7 nucleotides line up with TRBD1. V was pared by 3 bases and J by 5 bases, with 4 bases of the junction left unmatched. Germline V gene lookup returns CDR1 KGHSH and CDR2 LQKENI. The CDR3 runs 13 residues. The CDR3 is CASSPGDRDEQYF. The CDR3 nucleotides are TGTGCCAGCTCACCGGGAGACAGGGACGAGCAGTACTTC.

The chain carries TRBV6-6 and TRBJ1-5; no clear D. The CDR3 covers 15 residues. V gave up 0 bases and J gave up 2 bases, with 8 bases separating them. Germline assignment: CDR1 MNHNY and CDR2 SVGAGI (reference sequence). Written as DNA, the CDR3 is TGTGCCAGCAGTTACTCGGGCAGTCGCAATCAGCCCCAGCATTTT. Translation: CASSYSGSRNQPQHF.

This clone showed up just a few times. The chain has TRBV7-2 and TRBJ2-1; 7 nucleotides line up with TRBD2. CDR1 and CDR2 (germline): SGHTA, FQGNSA. V gave up 3 bases and J gave up 0 bases; unmatched junction bases: 2. The CDR3 spans 15 residues. This CDR3 reads CASSFGLVSYNEQFF. The CDR3 DNA follows: TGTGCCAGCAGCTTCGGACTAGTCTCCTACAATGAGCAGTTCTTC.

CDR3: CASSSTGGQNTEAFF. As DNA, the CDR3 is TGTGCCAGCTCTTCAACAGGGGGGCAAAACACTGAAGCTTTCTTT. This chain connects TRBV2 to TRBJ1-1, with 8 nucleotides matching TRBD1. V trimming: 8 bases; J trimming: 2 bases; junction bases outside the gene matches: 10. Looked up from germline, CDR1 is SNHLY and CDR2 is FYNNEI. This CDR3 comprises 15 residues.

The rearrangement joins TRBV7-3 to TRBJ2-7; tentative D call: TRBD1 (6 bases). Between the trimmed V and J ends, which lost 1 base and 3 bases, there was a span of 16 bases. There are 16 residues in the CDR3. In germline, CDR1 is SGHTA, CDR2 FQGTGA. The CDR3 DNA reads as TGTGCCAGCAGCTTAAGTGCAGGGGCCGAAAGCTACGAGCAGTACTTC. Translation gives CASSLSAGAESYEQYF. Variable domain in full (rest from reference TRBV7-3 and TRBJ2-7): GAGVSQTPSNKVTEKGKYVELRCDPISGHTALYWYRQSLGQGPEFLIYFQGTGAADDSGLPNDRFFAVRPEGSVSTLKIQRTERGDSAVYLCASSLSAGAESYEQYFGPGTRLTVT.

The V gene is TRBV6-5, the J gene TRBJ1-1, with D possibly being TRBD1 (6 bases). Per the germline V gene, CDR1 is MNHEY and CDR2 is SVGAGI. The V end was cut by 5 bases, the J end by 10 bases, with 17 bases between. The CDR3 totals 13 residues. The CDR3 protein is CASSPRGARGAFF. The CDR3 bases are TGTGCCAGCAGTCCCCGGGGGGCCAGGGGAGCTTTCTTT.

The chain carries TRBV7-2 and TRBJ2-7; 8 positions match TRBD1. Germline V gene lookup returns CDR1 SGHTA and CDR2 FQGNSA. V was clipped by 7 bases and J by 2 bases; unmatched bases: 7. CDR3 size: 14 residues. This CDR3 reads CASKQGASPYEQYF. CDR3 DNA sequence: TGTGCCAGCAAGCAGGGGGCGTCCCCCTACGAGCAGTACTTC.

This clone was recorded a few times. CDR3: CASSHPREFYEQYF. The CDR3 DNA follows: TGTGCCAGCAGTCACCCACGCGAGTTCTACGAGCAGTACTTC. The chain couples TRBV28 to TRBJ2-7; D uncertain. Trimming stripped 5 bases from V and 3 bases from J, with 14 bases between. This CDR3 is 14 amino acids long. Germline assignment: CDR1 MDHEN and CDR2 SYDVKM.

V is TRBV5-5 and J is TRBJ2-2; 7 nucleotides align to TRBD1. The junction had 6 bases not matched to a gene; V was cut back by 2 bases and J by 5 bases. CDR1 and CDR2 from the germline V gene are SGHKS and YYEKEE (reference sequence). CDR3 size: 15 residues. CDR3 coding DNA: TGTGCCAGCAGCTTCAGCCCACAGGGGACCGGGGAGCTGTTTTTT. Its translation: CASSFSPQGTGELFF. Variable domain in full (rest from reference TRBV5-5 and TRBJ2-2): DAGVTQSPTHLIKTRGQQVTLRCSPISGHKSVSWYQQVLGQGPQFIFQYYEKEERGRGNFPDRFSARQFPNYSSELNVNALLLGDSALYLCASSFSPQGTGELFFGEGSRLTVL.

The V gene is TRBV7-2, the J gene TRBJ1-1; D unresolved. Germline assignment: CDR1 SGHTA and CDR2 FQGNSA. Trimming took 5 bases from V and 9 from J, leaving 16 bases between them. This CDR3 comprises 13 residues. The CDR3 spells CASSLTGPVQAFF. CDR3 DNA: TGTGCCAGCAGCCTTACCGGACCGGTCCAAGCTTTCTTT.